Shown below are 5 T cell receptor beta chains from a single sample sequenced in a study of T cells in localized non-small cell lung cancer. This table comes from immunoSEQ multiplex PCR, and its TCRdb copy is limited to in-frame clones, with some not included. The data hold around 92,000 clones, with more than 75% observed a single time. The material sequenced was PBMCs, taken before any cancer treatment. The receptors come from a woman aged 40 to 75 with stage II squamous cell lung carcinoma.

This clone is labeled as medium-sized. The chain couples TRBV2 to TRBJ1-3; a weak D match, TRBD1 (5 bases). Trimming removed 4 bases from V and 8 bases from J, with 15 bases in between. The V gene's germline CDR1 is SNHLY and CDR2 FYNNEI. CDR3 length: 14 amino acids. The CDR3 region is CASSVGGGEDTIYF. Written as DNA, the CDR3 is TGTGCCAGCAGTGTCGGGGGAGGTGAGGACACCATATATTTT.

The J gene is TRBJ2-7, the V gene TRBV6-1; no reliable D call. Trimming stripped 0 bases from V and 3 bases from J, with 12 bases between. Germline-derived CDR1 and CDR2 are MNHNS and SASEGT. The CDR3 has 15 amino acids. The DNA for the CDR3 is TGTGCCAGCAGTGAAGCGCTCGGCGTACTCTACGAGCAGTACTTC. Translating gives CASSEALGVLYEQYF.

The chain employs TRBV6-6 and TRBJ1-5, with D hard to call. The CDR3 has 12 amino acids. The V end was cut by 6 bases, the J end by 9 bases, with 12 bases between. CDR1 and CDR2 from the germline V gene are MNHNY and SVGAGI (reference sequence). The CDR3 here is CASSPSEGPQHF. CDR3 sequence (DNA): TGTGCCAGCAGCCCATCCGAGGGGCCCCAGCATTTT.

CDR3 sequence reads: CASTGQALQRGNQPQHF. In nucleotides, the CDR3 is TGTGCCAGCACGGGACAGGCCTTACAGAGGGGCAATCAGCCCCAGCATTTT. V is TRBV18 and J is TRBJ1-5, with 8 nucleotides matching TRBD1. V lost 8 bases to trimming and J lost 2 bases; unmatched junction nucleotides: 14. CDR1 and CDR2 from the germline V gene are KGHSH and LQKENI. The length of the CDR3 is 17 residues.

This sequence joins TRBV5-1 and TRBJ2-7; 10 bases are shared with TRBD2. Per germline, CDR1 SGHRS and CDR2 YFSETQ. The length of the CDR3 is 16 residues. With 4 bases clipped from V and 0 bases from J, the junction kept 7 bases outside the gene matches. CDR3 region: CASSPPGLAASYEQYF. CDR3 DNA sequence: TGCGCCAGCAGCCCCCCTGGACTAGCGGCCTCCTACGAGCAGTACTTC.